Below, one T cell receptor (beta chain) is given with its context. This record belongs to a study of blood T cell repertoires in COVID-19. Study background: Sites in the United States, Italy and Spain provided acute and convalescent COVID-19 samples. PBMCs, B-cell-depleted T cells, or T cells were the source of the cDNA or gDNA that made up the material.

This CDR3 region has 14 residues. With V trimmed by 7 bases and J by 4 bases, 7 bases remained unmatched. Germline V CDR1 and CDR2: SNHLY, FYNNEI. Original methodology: By means of reference gene primer amplification, nucleated cell counts were estimated. Sequencing used immunoSEQ multiplex PCR; TCRdb keeps in-frame clones, though not all of them. The V and J calls and the clone size are those of that table, but D and trimming were determined from the DNA. The table includes 250,000 to 300,000 clones, about three quarters detected once. Material for sequencing was peripheral blood. This rearrangement joins TRBV2 to TRBJ1-2; 9 nucleotides agree with TRBD1. This receptor was obtained from a woman of 80 years or more with acute or convalescent COVID-19. Here the CDR3 DNA reads TGTGCCAGCAAACAGGGGGCGAGTGGCTATGGCTACACCTTC. It translates to CASKQGASGYGYTF.